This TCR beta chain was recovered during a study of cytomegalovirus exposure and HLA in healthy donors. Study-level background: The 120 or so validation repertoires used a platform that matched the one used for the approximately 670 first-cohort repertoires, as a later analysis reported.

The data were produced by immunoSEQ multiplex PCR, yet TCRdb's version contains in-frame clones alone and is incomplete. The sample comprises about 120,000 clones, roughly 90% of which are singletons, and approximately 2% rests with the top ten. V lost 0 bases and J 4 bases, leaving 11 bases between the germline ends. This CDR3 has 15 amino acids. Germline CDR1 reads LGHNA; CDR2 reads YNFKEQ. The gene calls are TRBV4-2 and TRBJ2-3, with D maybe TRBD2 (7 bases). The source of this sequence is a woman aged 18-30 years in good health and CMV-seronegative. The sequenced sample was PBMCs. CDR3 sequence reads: CASSQDGGAADTQYF. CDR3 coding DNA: TGTGCCAGCAGCCAAGATGGGGGGGCCGCAGATACGCAGTATTTT.